This TCR beta chain was captured by sequencing in a study of T cell responses to AZD1222 COVID-19 vaccine. Whole-study findings and limits: Receipt of two AZD1222 doses was followed by a rise in Spike-specific TCR breadth and depth. Nearly half of the spike-specific TCRs reportedly recognize variant regions that carry no mutations. Researchers report vaccine-associated CD4 TCRs spanning spike, with dominance at 160-218 and 743-854. Repertoires were obtained solely post-peak T cell response.

V was trimmed by 2 bases and J by 0 bases, leaving 4 bases between them. The V gene's germline CDR1 is MNHEY and CDR2 SVGEGT. The CDR3 has 13 amino acids. This clone was seen just once. Its antigen remains unknown. TCRdb keeps only in-frame clones here, not all; method: immunoSEQ multiplex PCR. Among about 150,000 clones listed, roughly 90% were seen once. Sample: peripheral blood, taken on day 0 of AZD1222 vaccination. The V and J genes are TRBV6-2 or TRBV6-3 and TRBJ1-2; D remains ambiguous. The source is an adult in good health. CDR3 bases: TGTGCCAGCAGTTACAGATCTAACTATGGCTACACCTTC. This encodes CASSYRSNYGYTF.